A single T cell receptor (beta chain) is shown here with its context. This sample is part of a study of blood T cell repertoires in COVID-19. V dropped 0 bases and J dropped 0 bases, with 10 bases sitting between them. Looked up from germline, CDR1 is SGHRS and CDR2 is YFSETQ. The CDR3 runs 16 residues. Profiling relied on immunoSEQ multiplex PCR, and the TCRdb table lists in-frame clones only, not all of them. The sample holds about 220,000 clones, around four fifths seen once. The V and J genes are TRBV5-1 and TRBJ1-3; a weak D match, TRBD1 (6 bases). The clonotype comes from a man aged 25-40 years with active or convalescent COVID-19. The sequenced sample was peripheral blood. The CDR3 DNA reads as TGCGCCAGCAGCTTGGCAGGGGCAATCTCTGGAAACACCATATATTTT. Translated: CASSLAGAISGNTIYF.